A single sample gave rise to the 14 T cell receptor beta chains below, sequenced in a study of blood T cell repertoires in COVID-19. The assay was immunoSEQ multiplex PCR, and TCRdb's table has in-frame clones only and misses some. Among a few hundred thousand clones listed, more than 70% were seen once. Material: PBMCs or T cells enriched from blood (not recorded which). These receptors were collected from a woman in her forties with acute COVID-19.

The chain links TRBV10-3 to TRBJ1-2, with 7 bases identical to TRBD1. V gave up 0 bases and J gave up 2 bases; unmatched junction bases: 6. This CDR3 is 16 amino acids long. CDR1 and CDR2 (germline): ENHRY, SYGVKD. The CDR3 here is CAISESKGAPNYGYTF. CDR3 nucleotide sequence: TGTGCCATCAGTGAGTCGAAGGGGGCTCCGAACTATGGCTACACCTTC.

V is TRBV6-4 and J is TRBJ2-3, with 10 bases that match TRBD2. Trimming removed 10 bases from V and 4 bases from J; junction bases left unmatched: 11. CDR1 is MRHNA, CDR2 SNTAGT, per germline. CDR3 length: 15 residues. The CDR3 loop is CATSSGGVSSDTQYF. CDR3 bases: TGTGCCACCTCGAGCGGGGGGGTTTCATCAGATACGCAGTATTTT.

The CDR3 coding sequence is TGTGCCAGCAGCCAAGATCCAGCGGGGGCCGGCACAGATACGCAGTATTTT. This gives the protein CASSQDPAGAGTDTQYF. This chain joins TRBV4-2 and TRBJ2-3; TRBD2 matches 8 bases. In germline, CDR1 is LGHNA, CDR2 YNFKEQ. J lost 1 base, V lost 0 bases, and 6 bases had no gene match. CDR3 length: 17 residues.

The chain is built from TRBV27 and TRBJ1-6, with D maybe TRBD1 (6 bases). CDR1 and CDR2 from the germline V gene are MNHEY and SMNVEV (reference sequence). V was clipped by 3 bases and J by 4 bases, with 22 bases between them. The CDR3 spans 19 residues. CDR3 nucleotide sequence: TGTGCCAGCAGTTTGGACCGCAGTGGCAGGGGAGCGTATAATTCACCCCTCCACTTT. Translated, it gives CASSLDRSGRGAYNSPLHF.

CDR3 amino acids: CATSESPGAYGYTF. In DNA, the CDR3 is TGTGCCACCAGTGAGAGCCCAGGCGCCTATGGCTACACCTTC. The V gene is TRBV24-1, the J gene TRBJ1-2; D remains ambiguous. The germline V gene has CDR1 KGHDR and CDR2 SFDVKD. Trimming cost V 4 bases and J 4 bases, with 12 bases left between them. CDR3 size: 14 residues.

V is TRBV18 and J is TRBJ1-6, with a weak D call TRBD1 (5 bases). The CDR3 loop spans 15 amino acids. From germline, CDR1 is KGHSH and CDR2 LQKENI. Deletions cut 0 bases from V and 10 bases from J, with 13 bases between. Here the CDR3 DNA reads TGTGCCAGCTCACCACCGGGGTCGGAGGGGTCACCCCTCCACTTT. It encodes CASSPPGSEGSPLHF.

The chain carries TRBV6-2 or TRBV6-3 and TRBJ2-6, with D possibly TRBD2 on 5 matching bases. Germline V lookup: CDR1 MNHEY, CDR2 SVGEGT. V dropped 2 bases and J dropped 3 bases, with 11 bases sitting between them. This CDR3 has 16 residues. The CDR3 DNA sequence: TGTGCCAGCAGTTACCAGAGAGGGTTTGGGGCCAACGTCCTGACTTTC. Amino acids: CASSYQRGFGANVLTF.

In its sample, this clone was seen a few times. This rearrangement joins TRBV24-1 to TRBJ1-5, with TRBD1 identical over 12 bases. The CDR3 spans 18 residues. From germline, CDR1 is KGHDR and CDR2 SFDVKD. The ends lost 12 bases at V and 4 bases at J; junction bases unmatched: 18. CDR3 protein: CAAQVGTGGLKTNQPQHF. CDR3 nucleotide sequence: TGTGCCGCCCAAGTCGGGACAGGGGGCCTAAAGACTAATCAGCCCCAGCATTTT.

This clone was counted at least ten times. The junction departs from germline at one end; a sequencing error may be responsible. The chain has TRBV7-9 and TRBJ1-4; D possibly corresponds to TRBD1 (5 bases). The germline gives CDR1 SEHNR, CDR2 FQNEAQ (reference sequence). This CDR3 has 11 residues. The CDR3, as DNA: TGTGCCAGCAGCCTAGGACACCGCATCGCTTTT. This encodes CASSLGHRIAF. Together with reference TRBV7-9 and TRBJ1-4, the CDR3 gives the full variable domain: DTGVSQNPRHKITKRGQNVTFRCDPISEHNRLYWYRQTLGQGPEFLTYFQNEAQLEKSRLLSDRFSAERPKGSFSTLEIQRTEQGDSAMYLCASSLGHRIAFGSGTQLSVL.

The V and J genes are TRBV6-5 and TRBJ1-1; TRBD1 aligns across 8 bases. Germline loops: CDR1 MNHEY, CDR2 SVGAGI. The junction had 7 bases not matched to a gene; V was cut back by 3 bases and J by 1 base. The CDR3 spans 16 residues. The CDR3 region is CASSYGAGTGNTEAFF. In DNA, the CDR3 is TGTGCCAGCAGTTATGGGGCCGGGACAGGGAACACTGAAGCTTTCTTT.

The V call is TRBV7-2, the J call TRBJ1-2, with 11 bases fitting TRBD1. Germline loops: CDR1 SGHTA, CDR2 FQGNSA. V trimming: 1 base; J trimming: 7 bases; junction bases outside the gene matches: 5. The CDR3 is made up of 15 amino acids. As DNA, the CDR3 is TGTGCCAGCAGCTTAGAATGGACAGGGGGCTTTGGCTACACCTTC. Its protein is CASSLEWTGGFGYTF.

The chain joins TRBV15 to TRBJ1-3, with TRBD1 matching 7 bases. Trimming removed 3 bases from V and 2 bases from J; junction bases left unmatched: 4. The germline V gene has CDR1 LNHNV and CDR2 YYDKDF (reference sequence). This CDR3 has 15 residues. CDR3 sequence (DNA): TGTGCCACCAGCAGGGACACAGGGGCTGGAAACACCATATATTTT. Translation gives CATSRDTGAGNTIYF.

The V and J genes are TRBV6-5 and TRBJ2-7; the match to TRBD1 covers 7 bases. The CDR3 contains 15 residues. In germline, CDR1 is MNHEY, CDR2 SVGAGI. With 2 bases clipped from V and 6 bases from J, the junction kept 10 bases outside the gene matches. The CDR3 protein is CASSYIRQGRIEQYF. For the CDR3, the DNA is TGTGCCAGCAGTTACATCCGACAGGGACGGATCGAGCAGTACTTC.

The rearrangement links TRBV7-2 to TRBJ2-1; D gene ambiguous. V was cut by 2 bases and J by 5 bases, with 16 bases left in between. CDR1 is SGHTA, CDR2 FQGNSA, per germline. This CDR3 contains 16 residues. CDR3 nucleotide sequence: TGTGCCAGCAGCTTACCGGTGGTGGGCAAAAACAATGAGCAGTTCTTC. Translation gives CASSLPVVGKNNEQFF.